The 17 T cell receptor beta chains given below trace back to one sample, sequenced in a study of beta chain features in type 1 diabetes. Their specific antigens are unknown. Isolated RNA was reverse transcribed in full, so expressed TCRB transcripts were sequenced. Data came from immunoSEQ multiplex PCR; TCRdb stores just in-frame clones and leaves some out. The sample shows 300,000 to 350,000 clones, approximately 9.9% of them seen only once. General study points: When Type 1 diabetes patients were examined, their TCRB CDR3s proved moderately but significantly shorter in all four CD4+ subsets.

The specimen was central memory CD4+ T cells from blood. Source of these receptors: a man younger than 45 with type 1 diabetes.

The gene calls are TRBV2 and TRBJ1-5; the D gene is possibly TRBD1 (5 bases). The length of the CDR3 is 14 residues. Germline-derived CDR1 and CDR2 are SNHLY and FYNNEI. V was trimmed by 2 bases and J by 6 bases, leaving 11 bases between them. The CDR3 sequence is CASSELAGSQPQHF. The CDR3 bases are TGTGCCAGCAGTGAATTGGCAGGGAGTCAGCCCCAGCATTTT.

The chain combines TRBV7-2 with TRBJ2-1, with 12 bases aligning to TRBD2. CDR1 and CDR2 (germline): SGHTA, FQGNSA. This CDR3 has 16 residues. Trimming removed 3 bases from V and 0 bases from J; junction bases left unmatched: 0. This chain's CDR3 is CASSLTSGGSYNEQFF. Here the CDR3 DNA reads TGTGCCAGCAGCTTGACTAGCGGGGGCTCCTACAATGAGCAGTTCTTC.

Points on this clone: In the same sample, other DNA sequences code for this CDR3. The chain links TRBV7-2 to TRBJ2-1; tentative D call: TRBD2 (6 bases). V lost 1 base and J 4 bases, leaving 11 bases between the germline ends. The V gene's germline CDR1 is SGHTA and CDR2 FQGNSA. This CDR3 region has 15 residues. The CDR3 nucleotides read TGTGCCAGCAGCTTAGATACGGGGACTTACAATGAGCAGTTCTTC. It is translated as CASSLDTGTYNEQFF.

The J gene is TRBJ2-3, the V gene TRBV4-3, with D perhaps matching TRBD1 or TRBD2 (6 bases each). Trimming shortened V by 4 bases and J by 3 bases, and 20 bases separated the two germline ends. Germline CDR1 is LGHNA and CDR2 is YSLEER. CDR3 length: 17 amino acids. Written as DNA, the CDR3 is TGCGCCAGCAGCCGCCTGTACGGGGGCGTGCGGACAGATACGCAGTATTTT. Translation gives CASSRLYGGVRTDTQYF.

The sample holds many counts of this clone. J is TRBJ2-1 and V is TRBV13; 8 bases are a match to TRBD2. The ends lost 5 bases at V and 2 bases at J; junction bases unmatched: 5. The CDR3 extends over 15 amino acids. The V gene's germline CDR1 is PRHDT and CDR2 FYEKMQ (reference sequence). The chain's CDR3 is CASSRSGGAYNEQFF. The DNA for the CDR3 is TGTGCCAGCAGCCGAAGCGGGGGTGCCTACAATGAGCAGTTCTTC. Drawing the rest from reference TRBV13 and TRBJ2-1, the complete variable domain is AAGVIQSPRHLIKEKRETATLKCYPIPRHDTVYWYQQGPGQDPQFLISFYEKMQSDKGSIPDRFSAQQFSDYHSELNMSSLELGDSALYFCASSRSGGAYNEQFFGPGTRLTVL.

Only a few counts were recorded for this clone. This rearrangement joins TRBV6-5 to TRBJ2-7, with 9 bases lining up with TRBD1. Trimming took 6 bases from V and 2 from J; bases not matched to a gene: 8. Germline V gene lookup returns CDR1 MNHEY and CDR2 SVGAGI. This CDR3 region has 15 residues. The DNA of the CDR3 is TGTGCCAGCAGATCCCTGACAGGGGGGCCCTACGAGCAGTACTTC. It codes for CASRSLTGGPYEQYF.

This clone was seen ten or more times. V is TRBV21-1 and J is TRBJ1-4. TRBV21-1 is classified as a pseudogene. CDR3 length: 14 amino acids. The CDR3 DNA reads TGTGCCAGCAGCAAAGAAGGGCGTAATGAAAAACTGTTTTTT. Translated, it gives CASSKEGRNEKLFF.

As regards this clone: Other DNA sequences in this sample translate to the same CDR3. This sequence joins TRBV7-2 and TRBJ1-2, with unresolved D. The CDR3 is made up of 13 amino acids. CDR1 is SGHTA, CDR2 FQGNSA, per germline. V lost 1 base and J lost 6, with 9 bases in between. The CDR3 sequence: CASSLDGADGYTF. CDR3 nucleotides: TGTGCCAGCAGCTTAGATGGAGCCGATGGCTACACCTTC.

V gene TRBV5-4 combines with J gene TRBJ2-5, with D possibly TRBD1 on 5 matching bases. V lost 4 bases, J lost 2 bases, and 15 bases lay in between. This CDR3 has 15 amino acids. CDR1 SGHNT and CDR2 YYREEE come from the germline V gene (reference sequence). The CDR3 spells CASSVNRNTQETQYF. Here the CDR3 DNA reads TGTGCCAGCAGCGTTAACAGGAATACTCAAGAGACCCAGTACTTC.

This clone has only a few counts. The V and J genes are TRBV19 and TRBJ1-1; the D gene is possibly TRBD1 (5 bases). CDR1 and CDR2 from the germline V gene are LNHDA and SQIVND (reference sequence). The length of the CDR3 is 14 residues. Trimming cost V 8 bases and J 0 bases, with 13 bases left between them. The DNA of the CDR3 is TGTGCCAGTCAGGGTGCTACTATGAACACTGAAGCTTTCTTT. This codes for CASQGATMNTEAFF.

This clone came up a few times. Other DNA variants within this sample encode the same CDR3. The V and J genes are TRBV5-1 and TRBJ2-1, with TRBD2 as a possible D gene (5 bases). Trimming stripped 0 bases from V and 5 bases from J, with 6 bases between. CDR1 is SGHRS and CDR2 is YFSETQ in the germline V gene. The length of the CDR3 is 13 residues. The CDR3, as DNA: TGCGCCAGCAGCTTGGGGGGAGACAATGAGCAGTTCTTC. As protein: CASSLGGDNEQFF.

This clone occurred a few times. This chain links TRBV7-2 with TRBJ2-1; 7 nucleotides match TRBD2. This CDR3 comprises 15 residues. V shed 5 bases and J 0 bases; nucleotides not matched to a gene: 4. Germline V lookup: CDR1 SGHTA, CDR2 FQGNSA. The CDR3 DNA is TGTGCCAGCAGCCCTACTAGCGACTCCTACAATGAGCAGTTCTTC. It yields the protein CASSPTSDSYNEQFF.

This clone appeared a few times. CDR3 protein: CASRGVGGEAFF. The CDR3 region has the DNA TGTGCCAGCCGCGGGGTGGGGGGCGAAGCTTTCTTT. The V and J genes are TRBV25-1 and TRBJ1-1; D may be TRBD1 (6 bases). Per the germline V gene, CDR1 is MGHDK and CDR2 is SYGVNS. V lost 8 bases to trimming and J lost 8 bases, with 15 bases between them. This CDR3 is built from 12 residues.

This chain joins TRBV6-6 and TRBJ2-7; D call uncertain. CDR1 and CDR2 (germline): MNHNY, SVGAGI (reference sequence). The CDR3 is 13 amino acids. Trimming stripped 6 bases from V and 3 bases from J, with 12 bases between. This CDR3 reads CASRVQSNYEQYF. The CDR3 DNA follows: TGTGCCAGCAGGGTACAGTCGAACTACGAGCAGTACTTC.

This clone appeared a few times. V usage is TRBV7-2 and J usage is TRBJ1-3; D gene uncertain. Germline V gene lookup returns CDR1 SGHTA and CDR2 FQGNSA. The length of the CDR3 is 13 residues. Between the trimmed V and J ends, which lost 5 bases and 4 bases, there was a span of 9 bases. This chain's CDR3 is CASSRREGNTIYF. CDR3 nucleotide sequence: TGTGCCAGCAGCCGCCGAGAGGGAAACACCATATATTTT.

This chain connects TRBV6-6 to TRBJ1-4, with D possibly being TRBD1 (5 bases). Germline V lookup: CDR1 MNHNY, CDR2 SVGAGI (reference sequence). The CDR3 has 16 residues. V was pared by 6 bases and J by 0 bases, with 14 bases between. The CDR3 here is CASRFGRDPTNEKLFF. CDR3 nucleotide sequence: TGTGCCAGCAGGTTCGGCCGGGACCCAACTAATGAAAAACTGTTTTTT.

This clone was observed a handful of times. The V and J genes are TRBV6-6 and TRBJ1-5, with 10 bases matching TRBD1. The CDR3 has 16 residues. The germline V gene encodes CDR1 MNHNY and CDR2 SVGAGI (reference sequence). With V trimmed by 4 bases and J by 2 bases, 5 bases remained unmatched. The CDR3 sequence is CASSLTGTGGNQPQHF. CDR3 DNA sequence: TGTGCCAGCAGTTTGACCGGGACAGGGGGCAATCAGCCCCAGCATTTT.